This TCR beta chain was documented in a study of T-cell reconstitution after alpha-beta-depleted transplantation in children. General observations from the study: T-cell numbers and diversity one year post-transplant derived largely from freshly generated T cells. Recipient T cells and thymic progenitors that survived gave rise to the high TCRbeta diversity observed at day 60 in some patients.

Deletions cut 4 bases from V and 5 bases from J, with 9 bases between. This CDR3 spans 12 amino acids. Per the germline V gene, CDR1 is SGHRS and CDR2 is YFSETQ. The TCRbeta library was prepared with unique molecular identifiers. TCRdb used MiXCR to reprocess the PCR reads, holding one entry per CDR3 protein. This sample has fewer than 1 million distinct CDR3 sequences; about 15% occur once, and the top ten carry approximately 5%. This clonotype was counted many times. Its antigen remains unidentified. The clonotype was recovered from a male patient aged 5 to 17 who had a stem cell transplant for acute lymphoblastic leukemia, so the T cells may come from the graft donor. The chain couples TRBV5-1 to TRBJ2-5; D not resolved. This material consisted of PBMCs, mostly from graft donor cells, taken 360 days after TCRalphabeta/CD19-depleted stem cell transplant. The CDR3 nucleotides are TGCGCCAGCAGCCCAAGTCTGGAGACCCAGTACTTC. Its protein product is CASSPSLETQYF.